Each of the 10 T cell receptor beta chains below was sequenced from the same sample in a study of identical twins. MiXCR, applied by TCRdb to the 5' RACE reads, yields one record per CDR3 protein. This sample has 1.5 million to 2 million distinct CDR3 sequences, with about 32% found just once. Sequenced material: cord blood. Source of these receptors: a newborn girl in good health.

The chain uses TRBV10-1 and TRBJ2-3; D unclear. Germline CDR1 reads WNHNN; CDR2 reads SYGVQD (reference sequence). The CDR3 loop spans 11 amino acids. V lost 8 bases, J lost 10 bases, and 13 bases lay in between. The CDR3 region is CASGPLYPQYF. The CDR3 nucleotides read TGCGCCAGCGGCCCCCTATATCCGCAGTATTTT.

As concerns this clonotype: At one boundary the junction diverges from the germline segment, which might be a read error. The chain has TRBV12-3 or TRBV12-4 and TRBJ2-7; TRBD1 matches 10 bases. This CDR3 has 11 amino acids. CDR3 loop: CTSSPGQGEYF. The CDR3 DNA follows: TGTACCAGCAGTCCCGGACAGGGGGAGTACTTC.

This clonotype was picked up a small number of times. This rearrangement joins TRBV12-3 or TRBV12-4 to TRBJ1-5, with D unclear. The germline V and J ends were trimmed by 3 bases and 0 bases, with 9 bases remaining between them. There are 15 residues in the CDR3. The DNA for the CDR3 is TGTGCCAGCAGTTTTGACTACTATAGCAATCAGCCCCAGCATTTT. Translating it yields CASSFDYYSNQPQHF.

V and J are TRBV12-5 and TRBJ2-2, with 9 bases that match TRBD1. The CDR3 contains 22 residues. Germline CDR1 is LGHNT and CDR2 is FRNRAP. The junction had 25 bases not matched to a gene; V was cut back by 4 bases and J by 4 bases. In DNA form, the CDR3 reads TGTGCTAGTGGTTCCAGGACTAACCGGGACAGGGAGGCTACTCAGGGCACCGGGGAGCTGTTTTTT. This encodes CASGSRTNRDREATQGTGELFF.

This chain connects TRBV5-5 to TRBJ2-1; 12 bases are shared with TRBD2. This CDR3 comprises 18 residues. Germline trimming cut 2 bases from V and 1 base from J; bases unmatched to any gene: 7. Germline V gives CDR1 SGHKS, CDR2 YYEKEE (reference sequence). The CDR3 protein is CASSFRTSGVLSYNEQFF. Here the CDR3 DNA reads TGTGCCAGCAGCTTTCGGACTAGCGGGGTCCTGTCCTACAATGAGCAGTTCTTC. Supplemented by reference TRBV5-5 and TRBJ2-1, the full variable domain reads DAGVTQSPTHLIKTRGQQVTLRCSPISGHKSVSWYQQVLGQGPQFIFQYYEKEERGRGNFPDRFSARQFPNYSSELNVNALLLGDSALYLCASSFRTSGVLSYNEQFFGPGTRLTVL.

Comment on this clonotype: It may be a read error: a sequence one base away is much more abundant. The CDR3 here is CASIVNRGSYGYTF. CDR3 bases: TGTGCCAGCATTGTGAACAGGGGGAGCTATGGCTACACCTTC. This sequence joins TRBV27 and TRBJ1-2, with 8 bases lining up with TRBD1. The CDR3 is made up of 14 amino acids. Losses at the gene ends were 7 bases for V and 4 bases for J; bases not matched to a gene: 8. Germline V gene lookup returns CDR1 MNHEY and CDR2 SMNVEV (reference sequence).

On this clonotype: One end of the junction does not line up with germline, which may come from a read error. The CDR3 loop is CASSLWQTDTHYF. The CDR3, as DNA: TGTGCCAGCAGCTTGTGGCAGACAGATACGCACTATTTT. This chain joins TRBV5-6 and TRBJ2-3, with D possibly being TRBD1 (5 bases). The length of the CDR3 is 13 residues. Germline lookup yields CDR1 SGHDT and CDR2 YYEEEE. The full variable domain, completed using reference TRBV5-6 and TRBJ2-3, is DAGVTQSPTHLIKTRGQQVTLRCSPKSGHDTVSWYQQALGQGPQFIFQYYEEEERQRGNFPDRFSGHQFPNYSSELNVNALLLGDSALYLCASSLWQTDTHYFGPGTRLTVL.

This clonotype has just a few counts. The chain carries TRBV6-2 or TRBV6-3 and TRBJ1-1; tentatively, D is TRBD1 (5 bases). The V gene's germline CDR1 is MNHEY and CDR2 SVGEGT. The CDR3 has 11 amino acids. V shed 8 bases and J shed 10 bases, with 14 bases lying between them. In nucleotides, the CDR3 is TGTGCCAGCGGTAGGGGCGCCGCAGCTTTCTTT. It codes for CASGRGAAAFF.

In this sample, this clonotype turned up a few times. The chain joins TRBV11-3 to TRBJ1-2; perhaps TRBD1 as D (6 bases). CDR1 SGHNT and CDR2 YENEEA come from the germline V gene. V was trimmed by 5 bases and J by 5 bases, leaving 18 bases between them. The CDR3 runs 15 residues. CDR3 nucleotide sequence: TGTGCCAGCAGCCTACAGGGCAGGGGCCAATATGGCTACACCTTC. Translating it yields CASSLQGRGQYGYTF.

The J gene is TRBJ2-2, the V gene TRBV4-1, with D unclear. The V and J ends lost 3 bases and 3 bases respectively, with 14 bases between them. This CDR3 has 16 amino acids. In germline, CDR1 is MGHRA, CDR2 YSYEKL. The CDR3 bases are TGCGCCAGCAGCCACAGCCCAAAAGTAGACACCGGGGAGCTGTTTTTT. This sequence encodes CASSHSPKVDTGELFF.